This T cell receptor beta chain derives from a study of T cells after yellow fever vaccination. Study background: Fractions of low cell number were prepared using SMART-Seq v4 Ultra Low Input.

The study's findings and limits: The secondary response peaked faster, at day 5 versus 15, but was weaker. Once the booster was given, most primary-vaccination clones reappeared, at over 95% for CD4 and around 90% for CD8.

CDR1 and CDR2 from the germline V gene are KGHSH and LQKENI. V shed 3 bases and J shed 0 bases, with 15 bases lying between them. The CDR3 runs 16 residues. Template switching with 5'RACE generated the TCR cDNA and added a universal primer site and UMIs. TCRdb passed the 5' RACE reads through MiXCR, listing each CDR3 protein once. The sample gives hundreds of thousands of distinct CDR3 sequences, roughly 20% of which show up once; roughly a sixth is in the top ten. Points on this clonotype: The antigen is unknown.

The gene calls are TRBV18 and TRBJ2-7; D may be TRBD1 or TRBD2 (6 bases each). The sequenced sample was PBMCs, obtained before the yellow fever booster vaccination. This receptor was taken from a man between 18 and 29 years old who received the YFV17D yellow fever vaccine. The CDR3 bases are TGTGCCAGCTCACCTCCCGGGGGCGACAACTCCTACGAGCAGTACTTC. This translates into CASSPPGGDNSYEQYF. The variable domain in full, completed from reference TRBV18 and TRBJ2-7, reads NAGVMQNPRHLVRRRGQEARLRCSPMKGHSHVYWYRQLPEEGLKFMVYLQKENIIDESGMPKERFSAEFPKEGPSILRIQQVVRGDSAAYFCASSPPGGDNSYEQYFGPGTRLTVT.